This T cell receptor beta chain stems from a study of technical replicates of blood from several donors. Clones were read by immunoSEQ multiplex PCR, and TCRdb kept only the in-frame ones, dropping some. The table includes tens of thousands of clones, roughly 96% detected once. Germline CDR1 reads MNHNY; CDR2 reads SVGAGI (reference sequence). This CDR3 comprises 15 residues. The V segment lost 6 bases and the J segment 7 bases; nucleotides outside the gene matches: 13. This clone was detected once. Specimen: T cells isolated from PBMCs. The chain combines TRBV6-6 with TRBJ1-2; 8 positions match TRBD1. The origin of this receptor is a human donor in good health. The CDR3 here is CASREPDRAFGGYTF. The CDR3 DNA follows: TGTGCCAGCAGGGAACCGGACAGGGCTTTCGGTGGCTACACCTTC.